This TCR beta chain was sequenced for a study of blood T cell repertoires in COVID-19. Study summary: Researchers got acute and convalescent COVID-19 samples from the United States, Italy and Spain. PBMCs, B-cell-depleted T cells, or T cells were the source of the cDNA or gDNA that made up the material.

Germline V gene lookup returns CDR1 SNHLY and CDR2 FYNNEI. Trimming removed 4 bases at V and 3 bases at J, with 15 bases between. This CDR3 spans 15 amino acids. Authors' methods: How many nucleated cells were present was estimated from reference gene primer amplification. Clones were sequenced by immunoSEQ multiplex PCR, and TCRdb holds only the in-frame ones, with some missing. The V and J calls and clone size were taken over from that table, and D and trimming were inferred from the DNA. Seen here are about 110,000 clones, approximately 84% observed once, and the top ten hold 13% to 15%. The chain employs TRBV2 and TRBJ2-5; possible D gene TRBD1, 6 bases. The clonotype comes from an older woman with acute or convalescent COVID-19. Specimen: peripheral blood. The CDR3, as DNA: TGTGCCAGCAGTGCTCTGACAGGAGTTGAAGAGACCCAGTACTTC. It yields the protein CASSALTGVEETQYF.